This T cell receptor beta chain was sequenced for a study of radiotherapy plus CTLA-4 blockade in lung cancer. Across the study: Disease control reached 30% to 35%, with objective responses in approximately 20%. Broader study findings: Interferon-beta and early blood T cell clone dynamics reportedly predicted response best. Radiotherapy with ipilimumab was followed by blood expansion of tumor-derived clones.

To note about this clone: Its target is unknown.

Trimming removed 2 bases at V and 7 bases at J, with 12 bases between. The CDR3 is 13 residues long. Germline lookup yields CDR1 SGDLS and CDR2 YYNGEE. Focal radiation plus CTLA-4 blockade with ipilimumab was administered to patients who had chemo-refractory metastatic non-small-cell lung cancer. Clones were sequenced by immunoSEQ multiplex PCR, and TCRdb holds only the in-frame ones, with some missing. This table has tens of thousands of clones, around nine tenths appearing once. The sequences come from peripheral blood, collected from a patient treated with radiotherapy plus ipilimumab. The receptor's source is a human donor with non-small cell lung cancer who had stable disease on radiotherapy plus ipilimumab. V is TRBV9 and J is TRBJ1-2, with D possibly being TRBD1 (6 bases). The CDR3 region is CASSVGGAPGYTF. The CDR3 DNA follows: TGTGCCAGCAGCGTTGGGGGGGCGCCTGGCTACACCTTC.